This is a list of T cell receptor beta chains from one sample in a study of T cell repertoires in cytomegalovirus infection. TCRdb re-called the reads through MiXCR, storing one row per CDR3 protein. The sample consists of about 740,000 distinct CDR3 sequences, roughly 36% of them appearing once. Sequenced input: PBMCs. Receptors were obtained from a human donor in good health (CMV status not recorded). Some clones in this sample may be carry-over from other donors' samples. Each CDR3 is given without its conserved first and last residue. Fields, in order: V gene, D gene, J gene, CDR3 protein. A D gene is named only where the DNA matches it firmly.

v_call: TRBV28; d_call: .; j_call: TRBJ2-7; cdr3_aa: ASGLLSYEQY
v_call: TRBV19; d_call: TRBD2; j_call: TRBJ2-7; cdr3_aa: ASSSASGGIYEQY
v_call: TRBV30; d_call: .; j_call: TRBJ1-3; cdr3_aa: AWERGRSGNTIY
v_call: TRBV7-8; d_call: .; j_call: TRBJ2-7; cdr3_aa: ASSFRNYEQY
v_call: TRBV5-1; d_call: TRBD1; j_call: TRBJ2-7; cdr3_aa: SISFRTGSSYEQY
v_call: TRBV28; d_call: .; j_call: TRBJ1-2; cdr3_aa: ASLEIKRGYT
v_call: TRBV19; d_call: .; j_call: TRBJ1-2; cdr3_aa: ASSISAGIRHGYT
v_call: TRBV7-2; d_call: .; j_call: TRBJ1-5; cdr3_aa: ASSLVSDNQPQH
v_call: TRBV19; d_call: .; j_call: TRBJ1-1; cdr3_aa: ASGRYNTEAF
v_call: TRBV28; d_call: .; j_call: TRBJ2-7; cdr3_aa: ASSPGTLDEQY
v_call: TRBV7-2; d_call: .; j_call: TRBJ2-2; cdr3_aa: ASSLALKVSKVSGELF
v_call: TRBV7-2; d_call: .; j_call: TRBJ2-5; cdr3_aa: ASSLAGVEETQY
v_call: TRBV6-2/TRBV6-3; d_call: .; j_call: TRBJ1-5; cdr3_aa: ASSYGPFHLNNQPQH
v_call: TRBV27; d_call: .; j_call: TRBJ2-7; cdr3_aa: ASSLLRQALNRPPYEQY
v_call: TRBV7-8; d_call: .; j_call: TRBJ2-5; cdr3_aa: ASSLDGVSETQY
v_call: TRBV5-1; d_call: .; j_call: TRBJ2-3; cdr3_aa: ASRNPPSDTQY
v_call: TRBV4-1; d_call: TRBD2; j_call: TRBJ2-5; cdr3_aa: ASSRQRSGGAGDQETQY
v_call: TRBV7-6; d_call: TRBD1; j_call: TRBJ2-7; cdr3_aa: ASSYQGAPSYEQY
v_call: TRBV28; d_call: .; j_call: TRBJ1-2; cdr3_aa: ASSELSTLGGYT
v_call: TRBV2; d_call: .; j_call: TRBJ1-5; cdr3_aa: ASTREQNSNQPQH
v_call: TRBV9; d_call: .; j_call: TRBJ2-1; cdr3_aa: ASSVVPKGPYNEQF
v_call: TRBV6-6; d_call: .; j_call: TRBJ1-5; cdr3_aa: ASILQAGYQPQH